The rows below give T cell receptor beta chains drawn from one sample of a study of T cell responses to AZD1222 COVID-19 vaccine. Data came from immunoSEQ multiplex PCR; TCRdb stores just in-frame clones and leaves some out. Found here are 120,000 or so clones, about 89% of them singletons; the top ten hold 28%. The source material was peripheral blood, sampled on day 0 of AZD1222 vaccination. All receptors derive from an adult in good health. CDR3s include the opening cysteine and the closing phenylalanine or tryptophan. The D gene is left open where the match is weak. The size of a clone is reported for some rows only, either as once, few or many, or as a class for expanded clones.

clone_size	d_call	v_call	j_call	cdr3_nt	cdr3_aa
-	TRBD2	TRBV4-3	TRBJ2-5	TGCGCCAGCAGCCAAGATAGCGGGCCACAAGAGACCCAGTACTTC	CASSQDSGPQETQYF
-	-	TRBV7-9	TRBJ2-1	TGTGCCAGCAGCAGCCCCGGGACACCATTGAATGAGCAGTTCTTC	CASSSPGTPLNEQFF
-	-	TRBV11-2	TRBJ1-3	TGTGCCAGCAGCCCTGGGTGGTTCTCTGGAAACACCATATATTTT	CASSPGWFSGNTIYF
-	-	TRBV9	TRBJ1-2	TGTGCCAGCAGCGTAAGCGGGAACTATGGCTACACCTTC	CASSVSGNYGYTF
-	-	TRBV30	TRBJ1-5	TGTGCCTGGAGTGTAAAGGGAGGGAATCAGCCCCAGCATTTT	CAWSVKGGNQPQHF
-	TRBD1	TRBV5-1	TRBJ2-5	TGCGCCAGCAGCTTGGCGGGACAGGGAGAGACCCAGTACTTC	CASSLAGQGETQYF
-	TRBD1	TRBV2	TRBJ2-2	TGTGCCCTGAGACAGGGGAGTACCGGGGAGCTGTTTTTT	CALRQGSTGELFF
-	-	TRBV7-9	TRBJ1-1	TGTGCCAGCAGCCCACCGGACACTGAAGCTTTCTTT	CASSPPDTEAFF
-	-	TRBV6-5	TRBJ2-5	TGTGCCAGCAGCCGCCCGGGCGGAGAGACCCAGTACTTC	CASSRPGGETQYF
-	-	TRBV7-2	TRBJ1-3	TGTGCCAGCAGCTTAACCTCGTTAGGGCGTGGAAACACCATATATTTT	CASSLTSLGRGNTIYF
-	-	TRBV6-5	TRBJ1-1	TGTGCCAGCAGTCCCGGGGGGGGATTAAACACTGAAGCTTTCTTT	CASSPGGGLNTEAFF
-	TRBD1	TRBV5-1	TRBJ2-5	TGCGCCAGCAGCAGAACAGGGGGATGGGGTGAGACCCAGTACTTC	CASSRTGGWGETQYF
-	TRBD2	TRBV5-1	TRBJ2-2	TGCGCCAGCAGCCAAATAGCGGGGGACACCGGGGAGCTGTTTTTT	CASSQIAGDTGELFF
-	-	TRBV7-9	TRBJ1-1	TGTGCCAGCAGCCTATCTTGGCTGAACACTGAAGCTTTCTTT	CASSLSWLNTEAFF
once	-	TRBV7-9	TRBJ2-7	TGTGCCAGCAGCTTAAAACCCTACGAGCAGTACTTC	CASSLKPYEQYF